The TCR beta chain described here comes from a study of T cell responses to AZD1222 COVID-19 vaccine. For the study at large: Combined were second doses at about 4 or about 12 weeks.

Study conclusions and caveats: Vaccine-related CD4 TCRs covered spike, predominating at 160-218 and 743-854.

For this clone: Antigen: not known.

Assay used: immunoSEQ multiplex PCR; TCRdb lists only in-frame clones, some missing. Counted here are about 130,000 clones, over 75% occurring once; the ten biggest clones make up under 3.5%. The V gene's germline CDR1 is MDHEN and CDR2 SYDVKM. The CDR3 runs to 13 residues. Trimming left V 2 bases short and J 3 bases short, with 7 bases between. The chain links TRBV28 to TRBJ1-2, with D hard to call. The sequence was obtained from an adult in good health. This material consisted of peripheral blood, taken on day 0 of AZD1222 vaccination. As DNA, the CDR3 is TGTGCCAGCAGTTTACAGACTGACTATGGCTACACCTTC. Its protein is CASSLQTDYGYTF.